Reported below is one TCR beta chain. The CDR3 spans 13 residues. Deletions cut 7 bases from V and 4 bases from J, with 13 bases between. CDR1 is WSHSY and CDR2 is SAAADI in the germline V gene. The data were obtained in a study of blood T cell repertoires in COVID-19. Study as a whole: Specimens from acute and convalescent COVID-19 originated in the United States, Italy and Spain.

The method was immunoSEQ multiplex PCR; TCRdb's version includes in-frame clones alone and lacks a portion of them. This sample has approximately 220,000 clones, with approximately 90% found just once. The sequencing input was PBMCs or T cells enriched from blood (not recorded which). The TCR sequence derives from a woman aged 18-29 years in a cohort exposed to, infected with or recovered from COVID-19 (not recorded which). The V gene is TRBV10-2, the J gene TRBJ1-2, with D maybe TRBD1 (5 bases). The DNA of the CDR3 is TGCGCCAGCATGGGGCAGAGTCCCTATGGCTACACCTTC. As protein: CASMGQSPYGYTF.